These 21 T cell receptor beta chains share one sample of origin, sequenced in a study of pediatric ulcerative colitis. The data were produced by immunoSEQ multiplex PCR, yet TCRdb's version contains in-frame clones alone and is incomplete. Of tens of thousands of clones listed, just over 75% are singletons. What was sequenced was blood. The receptors originated from a boy between 10 and 17 years old with moderate ulcerative colitis.

This chain connects TRBV11-2 to TRBJ2-2; D remains ambiguous. Germline V CDR1 and CDR2: SGHAT, FQNNGV. The CDR3 loop spans 13 amino acids. V was pared by 3 bases and J by 4 bases, with 6 bases between. CDR3 coding DNA: TGTGCCAGCAGCTTGGTCCGCACCGGGGAGCTGTTTTTT. Its protein product is CASSLVRTGELFF.

V and J are TRBV30 and TRBJ2-3, with 7 bases that match TRBD2. The CDR3 is 16 residues long. CDR1 is GTSNPN, CDR2 SVGIG, per germline (reference sequence). The ends lost 0 bases at V and 1 base at J; junction bases unmatched: 7. Here the CDR3 reads CAWSVFGGKGTDTQYF. The CDR3 DNA sequence: TGTGCCTGGAGTGTATTCGGGGGGAAAGGCACAGATACGCAGTATTTT.

The V call is TRBV25-1, the J call TRBJ1-1, with D perhaps matching TRBD1 (6 bases). This CDR3 contains 14 residues. V was clipped by 5 bases and J by 3 bases, with 13 bases between them. The germline gives CDR1 MGHDK, CDR2 SYGVNS. The CDR3 DNA sequence: TGTGCCAGCAGTCCGTGGGACACACACACTGAAGCTTTCTTT. It translates to CASSPWDTHTEAFF.

The chain is built from TRBV2 and TRBJ1-2; a weak D match, TRBD1 (6 bases). CDR3 size: 13 residues. Looked up from germline, CDR1 is SNHLY and CDR2 is FYNNEI. Trimming cost V 4 bases and J 6 bases, with 12 bases left between them. The CDR3 coding sequence is TGTGCCAGCAGTGGCCAGGGGATTGATGGCTACACCTTC. This encodes CASSGQGIDGYTF.

This clone was observed once. The rearrangement links TRBV6-1 to TRBJ1-2, with TRBD1 as a possible D gene (5 bases). CDR1 and CDR2 from the germline V gene are MNHNS and SASEGT. This CDR3 comprises 15 residues. The germline V and J ends were trimmed by 7 bases and 2 bases, with 17 bases remaining between them. Written as DNA, the CDR3 is TGTGCCAGCAATACCTTTATTCGGGGGAACTATGGCTACACCTTC. It encodes CASNTFIRGNYGYTF.

The CDR3 loop is CSVSGTVNIQYF. CDR3 DNA sequence: TGCAGCGTTTCCGGGACGGTAAACATTCAGTACTTC. The rearrangement joins TRBV29-1 to TRBJ2-4; possibly TRBD1 or TRBD2 for D (5 bases each). Trimming removed 5 bases from V and 6 bases from J, with 11 bases in between. The CDR3 loop spans 12 amino acids. Germline loops: CDR1 SQVTM, CDR2 ANQGSEA.

This clone came up a few times. This sequence joins TRBV27 and TRBJ1-6; D is uncertain. Germline V gene sequence: CDR1 MNHEY, CDR2 SMNVEV (reference sequence). V gave up 3 bases and J gave up 8 bases, with 8 bases separating them. CDR3 length equals 13 residues. The CDR3 loop reads CASSFSGDSPLHF. CDR3 sequence (DNA): TGTGCCAGCAGTTTTTCAGGCGATTCACCCCTCCACTTT.

The chain recombines TRBV27 with TRBJ1-1; tentatively, D is TRBD1 (6 bases). The CDR3 runs to 14 residues. Germline CDR1 MNHEY, CDR2 SMNVEV (reference sequence). Trimming cost V 3 bases and J 1 base, with 9 bases left between them. The CDR3: CASSFRTENTEAFF. Written as DNA, the CDR3 is TGTGCCAGCAGTTTCCGGACAGAGAACACTGAAGCTTTCTTT.

The rearrangement joins TRBV4-3 to TRBJ1-2, with no clear D. V was trimmed by 4 bases and J by 5 bases, leaving 20 bases between them. The CDR3 loop spans 16 amino acids. Per germline, CDR1 LGHNA and CDR2 YSLEER. The CDR3 loop is CASSPYYRHFGYGYTF. The CDR3 nucleotides are TGCGCCAGCAGCCCCTATTACCGACACTTTGGATATGGCTACACCTTC.

The V gene is TRBV7-2, the J gene TRBJ2-1, with TRBD2 as a possible D gene (5 bases). Germline values: CDR1 SGHTA, CDR2 FQGNSA. This CDR3 has 14 residues. Trimming stripped 3 bases from V and 6 bases from J, with 12 bases between. The CDR3 DNA reads as TGTGCCAGCAGCTTCCCCACCGGGGTCAATGAGCAGTTCTTC. This gives the protein CASSFPTGVNEQFF.

The chain joins TRBV29-1 to TRBJ1-3; D is perhaps TRBD1 (5 bases). V was shortened by 4 bases and J by 8 bases, with 12 bases between the two germline ends. Germline CDR1 reads SQVTM; CDR2 reads ANQGSEA. The CDR3 consists of 12 residues. CDR3 loop: CSVGLEGDTIYF. The CDR3 DNA follows: TGCAGCGTTGGGCTGGAAGGGGACACCATATATTTT.

This clone was found once. This sequence joins TRBV7-9 and TRBJ1-1; D is possibly TRBD1 (5 bases). The CDR3 contains 17 residues. Germline V lookup: CDR1 SEHNR, CDR2 FQNEAQ (reference sequence). Trimming left V 2 bases short and J 4 bases short, with 20 bases between. CDR3 protein: CASSLQEVIGVTTEAFF. The CDR3 DNA follows: TGTGCCAGCAGCTTACAGGAGGTGATAGGGGTGACCACTGAAGCTTTCTTT.

V is TRBV7-2 and J is TRBJ1-4; D call uncertain. The CDR3 totals 15 residues. In germline, CDR1 is SGHTA, CDR2 FQGNSA. The V end lost 0 bases, the J end lost 0 bases, and 5 bases lay between the germline ends. The CDR3 sequence: CASSLAGTTNEKLFF. DNA of the CDR3: TGTGCCAGCAGCTTAGCAGGGACAACTAATGAAAAACTGTTTTTT.

The rearrangement uses TRBV27 and TRBJ2-2, with 8 bases identical to TRBD1. V trimming: 2 bases; J trimming: 1 base; junction bases outside the gene matches: 9. This CDR3 comprises 18 residues. The germline V gene encodes CDR1 MNHEY and CDR2 SMNVEV (reference sequence). For the CDR3, the DNA is TGTGCCAGCAGTTTAAACAGCGGACAGGGCATGAACACCGGGGAGCTGTTTTTT. Protein sequence: CASSLNSGQGMNTGELFF.

Turning to this clone: The junction shows a germline mismatch at one end, possibly a read error. The rearrangement links TRBV7-3 to TRBJ1-6; no reliable D call. This CDR3 contains 11 residues. Germline V gene sequence: CDR1 SGHTA, CDR2 FQGTGA. The CDR3 loop is CASSSESGPRF. The CDR3 bases are TGTGCCAGCAGCTCTGAATCGGGCCCCCGGTTT.

V is TRBV7-9 and J is TRBJ1-2, with 9 bases matching TRBD1. The length of the CDR3 is 16 residues. The germline V gene has CDR1 SEHNR and CDR2 FQNEAQ (reference sequence). V trimming: 1 base; J trimming: 1 base; junction bases outside the gene matches: 4. This CDR3 is CASSLVGTGRNYGYTF. DNA of the CDR3: TGTGCCAGCAGCTTAGTAGGGACAGGGCGTAACTATGGCTACACCTTC.

A few counts support this clone. V and J are TRBV6-1 and TRBJ1-1; D gene uncertain. The CDR3 runs 16 residues. V lost 1 base and J 5 bases, leaving 17 bases between the germline ends. Germline V gene data show CDR1 as MNHNS and CDR2 as SASEGT. The CDR3, as DNA: TGTGCCAGCAGTGAAGGCCGCCATGTGTTTGGTACTGAAGCTTTCTTT. It codes for CASSEGRHVFGTEAFF.

This clone occurred once. In nucleotides, the CDR3 is TGTGCCAGCAGCGTACTCCCTGACAGGAAGAACTATGGCTACACCTTC. Amino acid sequence: CASSVLPDRKNYGYTF. V and J are TRBV9 and TRBJ1-2; tentatively, D is TRBD1 (6 bases). Looked up from germline, CDR1 is SGDLS and CDR2 is YYNGEE. Deletions cut 1 base from V and 2 bases from J, with 15 bases between. The CDR3 is made up of 16 amino acids.

V gene TRBV29-1 combines with J gene TRBJ1-5; no clear D gene. The V gene lost 0 bases and the J gene lost 11 bases, with 11 bases spanning the gap. The CDR3 loop spans 12 amino acids. The germline V gene encodes CDR1 SQVTM and CDR2 ANQGSEA. In nucleotides, the CDR3 is TGCAGCGTTGAAGATCGGGGTATGTCCCAGCATTTT. The encoded protein is CSVEDRGMSQHF.

This clone was detected a few times. This chain uses TRBV6-5 with TRBJ1-3; the D is unclear. CDR3 size: 15 residues. V lost 2 bases and J lost 2, with 10 bases in between. Germline lookup yields CDR1 MNHEY and CDR2 SVGAGI. The CDR3 nucleotides are TGTGCCAGCAGTTACACTGGGAGCGCTGGAAACACCATATATTTT. Amino acids: CASSYTGSAGNTIYF.

CDR3 sequence reads: CASSQFEDGYTF. Here the CDR3 DNA reads TGCGCCAGCAGCCAATTTGAGGATGGCTACACCTTC. This chain joins TRBV4-1 and TRBJ1-2; no clear D gene. V was trimmed by 2 bases and J by 6 bases, leaving 7 bases between them. Germline V gene sequence: CDR1 MGHRA, CDR2 YSYEKL. This CDR3 has 12 amino acids.